Listed below are T cell receptor beta chains from one sample, sequenced in a study of shared clonotypes between healthy human individuals. Libraries were prepared by immunoSEQ multiplex PCR; TCRdb keeps only in-frame clonotypes and omits some of them. The sample includes about 1.5 million clones, roughly 96% seen only once; the top ten take 1.2%. Material for sequencing was naive CD4+ T cells sorted from blood. The receptors stem from a man aged 25-40 years in good health. CDR3s leave out the opening cysteine and the closing phenylalanine or tryptophan. Each record gives: CDR3 length, V gene, clone size, J gene, CDR3 protein. Clone size is given for some rows only: seen once, a few or many times, or a class if the clone is expanded.

len: 11
v_gene: TRBV5-1
abundance: -
j_gene: TRBJ2-7
CDR3aa: ASSGQASYEQY

len: 14
v_gene: TRBV11-2
abundance: -
j_gene: TRBJ2-7
CDR3aa: ASSILSGSFSYEQY

len: 15
v_gene: TRBV5-4
abundance: -
j_gene: TRBJ2-1
CDR3aa: ASSSLPPGQGANEQF

len: 15
v_gene: TRBV7-9
abundance: -
j_gene: TRBJ2-4
CDR3aa: ASSLGLAGGTKNIQY

len: 10
v_gene: TRBV19
abundance: -
j_gene: TRBJ2-2
CDR3aa: ASNFNTGELF

len: 9
v_gene: TRBV28
abundance: -
j_gene: TRBJ1-2
CDR3aa: ASQGNYGYT

len: 15
v_gene: TRBV5-1
abundance: -
j_gene: TRBJ2-7
CDR3aa: ASSPPGLAVSSDEQY

len: 14
v_gene: TRBV4-1
abundance: -
j_gene: TRBJ2-1
CDR3aa: ASSPGQGGAYNEQF

len: 14
v_gene: TRBV6-5
abundance: -
j_gene: TRBJ2-1
CDR3aa: ASSYAPFQGGAEQF

len: 11
v_gene: TRBV6-5
abundance: -
j_gene: TRBJ2-7
CDR3aa: ASSIRQGYEQY

len: 19
v_gene: TRBV4-3
abundance: -
j_gene: TRBJ2-3
CDR3aa: ASSQIPGREGGLVGVGTQY

len: 14
v_gene: TRBV27
abundance: -
j_gene: TRBJ2-5
CDR3aa: ASSLVGRSFKETQY

len: 13
v_gene: TRBV27
abundance: -
j_gene: TRBJ2-3
CDR3aa: ASSKPGQGTDTQY

len: 12
v_gene: TRBV5-4
abundance: -
j_gene: TRBJ1-2
CDR3aa: ASSLGGQLYGYT

len: 13
v_gene: TRBV5-1
abundance: once
j_gene: TRBJ2-7
CDR3aa: ASKIGSGGSYEQY

len: 12
v_gene: TRBV9
abundance: -
j_gene: TRBJ2-7
CDR3aa: ASSGGLVSYEQY

len: 14
v_gene: TRBV11-2
abundance: -
j_gene: TRBJ2-3
CDR3aa: ASSSPRPQTTDTQY

len: 13
v_gene: TRBV7-2
abundance: -
j_gene: TRBJ2-1
CDR3aa: ASSLTGGTYNEQF

len: 11
v_gene: TRBV10-3
abundance: -
j_gene: TRBJ1-4
CDR3aa: AVRQGSNEKLF

len: 8
v_gene: TRBV5-8
abundance: -
j_gene: TRBJ2-7
CDR3aa: ASSSSEQY

len: 11
v_gene: TRBV5-1
abundance: -
j_gene: TRBJ1-5
CDR3aa: ASSLGRDQPQH

len: 13
v_gene: TRBV5-1
abundance: -
j_gene: TRBJ2-6
CDR3aa: ASSVVNAGANVLT

len: 12
v_gene: TRBV7-9
abundance: -
j_gene: TRBJ2-1
CDR3aa: ASSDWTGWDEQF

len: 14
v_gene: TRBV14
abundance: -
j_gene: TRBJ2-1
CDR3aa: ASSQDPGNPYNEQF

len: 12
v_gene: TRBV13
abundance: -
j_gene: TRBJ2-4
CDR3aa: ASSPQQGSDIQY

len: 13
v_gene: TRBV18
abundance: once
j_gene: TRBJ2-7
CDR3aa: ASSDWDRDDYEQY

len: 12
v_gene: TRBV10-3
abundance: -
j_gene: TRBJ2-7
CDR3aa: AISIQGSSYEQY

len: 14
v_gene: TRBV11-2
abundance: -
j_gene: TRBJ2-5
CDR3aa: ASSYGLAGAEETQY

len: 9
v_gene: TRBV28
abundance: -
j_gene: TRBJ1-2
CDR3aa: ASSSGYGYT

len: 12
v_gene: TRBV5-1
abundance: -
j_gene: TRBJ2-5
CDR3aa: ASSLSGGAETQY

len: 13
v_gene: TRBV6-6
abundance: -
j_gene: TRBJ2-2
CDR3aa: ASSYDGESPGELF

len: 12
v_gene: TRBV28
abundance: -
j_gene: TRBJ1-5
CDR3aa: ASSTRSYNQPQH

len: 14
v_gene: TRBV10-3
abundance: -
j_gene: TRBJ2-2
CDR3aa: AISRLAGGETGELF

len: 14
v_gene: TRBV28
abundance: -
j_gene: TRBJ1-5
CDR3aa: ASSLFPGNSNQPQH

len: 13
v_gene: TRBV27
abundance: -
j_gene: TRBJ1-2
CDR3aa: ASSLVKGVFGGYT

len: 12
v_gene: TRBV16
abundance: -
j_gene: TRBJ2-7
CDR3aa: ASSEGVLRYEQY

len: 10
v_gene: TRBV29-1
abundance: once
j_gene: TRBJ1-4
CDR3aa: SATGHNEKLF

len: 14
v_gene: TRBV18
abundance: -
j_gene: TRBJ2-1
CDR3aa: ASSIKTGNSYNEQF

len: 12
v_gene: TRBV18
abundance: -
j_gene: TRBJ2-5
CDR3aa: ASSPRQGLETQY

len: 13
v_gene: TRBV19
abundance: -
j_gene: TRBJ2-7
CDR3aa: ASRSLAERRYEQY

len: 12
v_gene: TRBV2
abundance: -
j_gene: TRBJ2-3
CDR3aa: ASSDKGRTDTQY

len: 13
v_gene: TRBV5-1
abundance: -
j_gene: TRBJ2-1
CDR3aa: ASSQATGGGSLKF

len: 11
v_gene: TRBV4-1
abundance: -
j_gene: TRBJ1-4
CDR3aa: ASSQEWGGKLF

len: 11
v_gene: TRBV30
abundance: -
j_gene: TRBJ1-4
CDR3aa: ASNVATNEKLF

len: 17
v_gene: TRBV28
abundance: -
j_gene: TRBJ1-5
CDR3aa: ASTTGTFSLEEINQPQH

len: 13
v_gene: TRBV6-1
abundance: -
j_gene: TRBJ2-3
CDR3aa: ASSEAGLRTDTQY

len: 12
v_gene: TRBV7-2
abundance: -
j_gene: TRBJ2-2
CDR3aa: ASSLDSYTGELF

len: 12
v_gene: TRBV4-1
abundance: few
j_gene: TRBJ2-6
CDR3aa: ASSQTSGANVLT

len: 11
v_gene: TRBV18
abundance: -
j_gene: TRBJ2-1
CDR3aa: ASSPLTEAEQF

len: 13
v_gene: TRBV18
abundance: -
j_gene: TRBJ1-5
CDR3aa: ASSRDIPSNQPQH

len: 10
v_gene: TRBV28
abundance: -
j_gene: TRBJ2-3
CDR3aa: ASTGTTDTQY

len: 10
v_gene: TRBV29-1
abundance: -
j_gene: TRBJ2-5
CDR3aa: SVEGGQETQY

len: 17
v_gene: TRBV18
abundance: -
j_gene: TRBJ1-2
CDR3aa: ASSPFDMGQGAFGYGYT

len: 11
v_gene: TRBV2
abundance: -
j_gene: TRBJ2-1
CDR3aa: ASSGGLRGEQF

len: 11
v_gene: TRBV10-3
abundance: -
j_gene: TRBJ1-1
CDR3aa: AIRTGMVAEAF

len: 14
v_gene: TRBV4-3
abundance: once
j_gene: TRBJ1-1
CDR3aa: ASSQLTGVSLTEAF

len: 15
v_gene: TRBV7-9
abundance: -
j_gene: TRBJ2-1
CDR3aa: ASSLALGVRSYNEQF

len: 15
v_gene: TRBV28
abundance: -
j_gene: TRBJ2-7
CDR3aa: ASKGGEGGRSSYEQY